Reported below is one T cell receptor (beta chain). Through a sample-barcoded 5' primer and a J-beta primer mix, a second PCR was run for roughly 7 to 12 cycles. Every single cDNA molecule received a tag from a template-switch adaptor with 12 random nucleotides. TCRdb processed the 5' RACE reads anew with MiXCR; each CDR3 protein has one entry. The sample has approximately 1,000,000 distinct CDR3 sequences; 30% to 40% are singletons. Germline CDR1 SEHNR, CDR2 FQNEAQ (reference sequence). The CDR3 covers 15 residues. V was shortened by 1 base and J by 6 bases, with 13 bases between the two germline ends. Each sample had at least 6 million PBMCs isolated. Each sample yielded at least 5 micrograms of PBMC total RNA. This sample is drawn from a study of blood T cells in healthy people across ages. Study-level information: The template switching approach captured approximately one barcoded beta molecule for every two T cells.

This TCR derives from a man between 18 and 35 years old in good health. Sequenced material: blood. The chain employs TRBV7-9 and TRBJ2-1, with D maybe TRBD1 (6 bases). The CDR3 loop reads CASSLVRGQPNEQFF. In DNA form, the CDR3 reads TGTGCCAGCAGCTTAGTTCGGGGACAACCCAATGAGCAGTTCTTC.